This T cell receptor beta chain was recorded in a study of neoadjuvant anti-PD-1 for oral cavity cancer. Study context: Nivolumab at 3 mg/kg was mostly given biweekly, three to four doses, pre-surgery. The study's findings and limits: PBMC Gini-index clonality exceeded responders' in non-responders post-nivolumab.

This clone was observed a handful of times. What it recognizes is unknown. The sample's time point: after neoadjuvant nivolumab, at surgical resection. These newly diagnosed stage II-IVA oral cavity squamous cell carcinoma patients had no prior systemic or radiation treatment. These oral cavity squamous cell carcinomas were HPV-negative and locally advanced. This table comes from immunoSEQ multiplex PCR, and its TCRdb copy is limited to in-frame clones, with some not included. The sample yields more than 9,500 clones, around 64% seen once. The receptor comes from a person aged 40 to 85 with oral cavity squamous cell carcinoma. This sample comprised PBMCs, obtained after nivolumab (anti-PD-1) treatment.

This CDR3 is CASSIPHSGANVLTF. Here the CDR3 DNA reads TGTGCCAGTAGTATCCCCCACTCTGGGGCCAACGTCCTGACTTTC. This chain joins TRBV19 and TRBJ2-6, with D unclear. The CDR3 runs 15 residues. CDR1 and CDR2 from the germline V gene are LNHDA and SQIVND (reference sequence). The ends were cut back, 3 bases at V and 0 bases at J, with 6 bases in the middle.